These 20 T cell receptor beta chains came from one sample sequenced in a study of cytomegalovirus exposure and HLA in healthy donors. A multiplex PCR was run with 60 Vbeta primers and 13 Jbeta primers. Assay: immunoSEQ multiplex PCR; the TCRdb copy retains only in-frame clones and omits some. The sample gives roughly 120,000 clones, 60% to 85% of which show up once; roughly 3% is in the top ten. The sequencing sample was made of PBMCs. The origin of the receptors is a woman aged 40 to 50 in good health and CMV-seropositive.

This chain links TRBV6-4 with TRBJ2-1, with 11 positions matching TRBD2. CDR1 and CDR2 (germline): MRHNA, SNTAGT. The ends lost 8 bases at V and 6 bases at J; junction bases unmatched: 9. This CDR3 has 15 residues. CDR3 in amino acids: CASQLTSGGTNEQFF. The DNA of the CDR3 is TGTGCCAGCCAGCTAACTAGCGGGGGTACCAATGAGCAGTTCTTC.

The CDR3 DNA follows: TGTGCCAGCAGCTTAATCGGACAAACGAACACCGGGGAGCTGTTTTTT. It codes for CASSLIGQTNTGELFF. This rearrangement joins TRBV7-3 to TRBJ2-2; the D gene is possibly TRBD1 (5 bases). CDR3 size: 16 residues. CDR1 is SGHTA and CDR2 is FQGTGA in the germline V gene. With 1 base removed from V and 0 bases from J, the gap between germline ends came to 9 bases.

This chain links TRBV7-8 with TRBJ2-3, with TRBD2 identical over 10 bases. The CDR3 spans 16 residues. Per the germline V gene, CDR1 is SGHVS and CDR2 is FQNEAQ. With V trimmed by 0 bases and J by 6 bases, 6 bases remained unmatched. Here the CDR3 reads CASSLASGRAADTQYF. The CDR3, as DNA: TGTGCCAGCAGCTTAGCGAGCGGGAGGGCCGCGGATACGCAGTATTTT. Together with reference TRBV7-8 and TRBJ2-3, the CDR3 gives the full variable domain: GAGVSQSPRYKVAKRGQDVALRCDPISGHVSLFWYQQALGQGPEFLTYFQNEAQLDKSGLPSDRFFAERPEGSVSTLKIQRTQQEDSAVYLCASSLASGRAADTQYFGPGTRLTVL.

The chain uses TRBV5-4 and TRBJ2-3; D is unresolved. CDR1 and CDR2 from the germline V gene are SGHNT and YYREEE (reference sequence). V was shortened by 4 bases and J by 2 bases, with 5 bases between the two germline ends. The CDR3 runs to 12 residues. CDR3 coding DNA: TGTGCCAGCAGCCTGTTCACAGATACGCAGTATTTT. Residues: CASSLFTDTQYF.

V gene TRBV12-5 combines with J gene TRBJ1-5; possible D gene TRBD1, 5 bases. V gave up 3 bases and J gave up 3 bases, with 6 bases separating them. Germline-derived CDR1 and CDR2 are LGHNT and FRNRAP. This CDR3 region has 13 residues. This CDR3 is CASGLGVNQPQHF. Here the CDR3 DNA reads TGTGCTAGTGGTTTAGGGGTCAATCAGCCCCAGCATTTT.

The CDR3 sequence is CASSLSGLRERYNEQFF. CDR3 nucleotide sequence: TGTGCCAGCAGCTTAAGTGGCCTGCGGGAGCGCTACAATGAGCAGTTCTTC. The J gene is TRBJ2-1, the V gene TRBV7-3, with 7 bases identical to TRBD2. Germline V lookup: CDR1 SGHTA, CDR2 FQGTGA. The CDR3 is 17 amino acids. Losses at the gene ends were 1 base for V and 3 bases for J; bases not matched to a gene: 9.

V is TRBV19 and J is TRBJ1-5, with 7 positions matching TRBD1. V was clipped by 1 base and J by 7 bases; unmatched bases: 4. The CDR3 has 14 residues. Germline V gives CDR1 LNHDA, CDR2 SQIVND (reference sequence). The CDR3 sequence is CASSIVTGPQPQHF. The CDR3 nucleotides read TGTGCCAGTAGTATAGTGACAGGGCCCCAGCCCCAGCATTTT.

This rearrangement joins TRBV30 to TRBJ2-6; the D gene is possibly TRBD2 (5 bases). In germline, CDR1 is GTSNPN, CDR2 SVGIG (reference sequence). Trimming took off 5 bases at V and 7 bases at J, with 21 bases between the two ends. This CDR3 has 16 amino acids. The CDR3 region is CAWGPKVGVGANVLTF. CDR3 DNA: TGTGCCTGGGGGCCTAAGGTCGGGGTCGGAGCCAACGTCCTGACTTTC.

This chain uses TRBV5-1 with TRBJ2-1; 9 positions agree with TRBD1. CDR1 SGHRS and CDR2 YFSETQ come from the germline V gene. V lost 2 bases, J lost 7 bases, and 7 bases stayed unmatched. This CDR3 has 15 residues. In nucleotides, the CDR3 is TGCGCCAGCAGCTTATACGAGACAGGGGGAAATGAGCAGTTCTTC. Translated: CASSLYETGGNEQFF.

J is TRBJ1-5 and V is TRBV15, with 7 bases fitting TRBD1. V was clipped by 1 base and J by 2 bases; unmatched bases: 2. In germline, CDR1 is LNHNV, CDR2 YYDKDF (reference sequence). The CDR3 is 15 amino acids. CDR3 amino acids: CATSRGGTGNQPQHF. In nucleotides, the CDR3 is TGTGCCACCAGCAGAGGGGGGACAGGCAATCAGCCCCAGCATTTT.

The chain combines TRBV7-9 with TRBJ2-5; TRBD2 agrees at 7 bases. Germline CDR1 SEHNR, CDR2 FQNEAQ (reference sequence). After removal of 2 bases from V and 2 bases from J, the junction contained 5 bases not matched to a gene. The CDR3 totals 15 residues. CDR3 nucleotides: TGTGCCAGCAGCTTATCCTCAGCGGGGCAAGAGACCCAGTACTTC. This translates into CASSLSSAGQETQYF.

This chain uses TRBV2 with TRBJ2-2; 14 nucleotides match TRBD2. Germline CDR1 reads SNHLY; CDR2 reads FYNNEI. This CDR3 is built from 15 residues. The J segment lost 4 bases and the V segment lost 7 bases, leaving 2 bases of the junction unmatched. CDR3 sequence reads: CASTGTSGGTGELFF. The CDR3 region has the DNA TGTGCCAGCACTGGGACTAGCGGGGGCACCGGGGAGCTGTTTTTT.

The V gene is TRBV19, the J gene TRBJ1-4; D is undetermined. Germline loops: CDR1 LNHDA, CDR2 SQIVND (reference sequence). V lost 7 bases and J 7 bases, leaving 25 bases between the germline ends. This CDR3 is 17 amino acids long. The CDR3: CASTPATRYYRGEKLFF. CDR3 DNA sequence: TGTGCCAGTACACCTGCGACCCGGTACTACCGGGGTGAAAAACTGTTTTTT.

V usage is TRBV6-5 and J usage is TRBJ1-1; weak D call: TRBD1 (5 bases). The germline CDR1 and CDR2 sequences are MNHEY and SVGAGI. This CDR3 has 11 amino acids. The V and J ends lost 7 bases and 11 bases respectively, with 14 bases between them. DNA of the CDR3: TGTGCCAGCACCACGGCAGGGATGGCTTTCTTT. Protein: CASTTAGMAFF.

The chain has TRBV7-8 and TRBJ1-4; a weak D match, TRBD1 (5 bases). Germline values: CDR1 SGHVS, CDR2 FQNEAQ. Trimming left V 9 bases short and J 8 bases short, with 22 bases between. The CDR3 runs to 15 residues. CDR3 sequence: CASTYKPDQGEKLFF. The CDR3 DNA follows: TGTGCCAGTACTTATAAACCGGACCAGGGAGAAAAACTGTTTTTT. Using reference TRBV7-8 and TRBJ1-4 for the parts outside the CDR3, the full variable domain is GAGVSQSPRYKVAKRGQDVALRCDPISGHVSLFWYQQALGQGPEFLTYFQNEAQLDKSGLPSDRFFAERPEGSVSTLKIQRTQQEDSAVYLCASTYKPDQGEKLFFGSGTQLSVL.

In this sample, this clone turned up a few times. J is TRBJ2-5 and V is TRBV7-2; 16 bases are shared with TRBD2. Germline V gene lookup returns CDR1 SGHTA and CDR2 FQGNSA. The ends lost 5 bases at V and 4 bases at J; junction bases unmatched: 4. The CDR3 contains 16 residues. CDR3 sequence: CASSEGLAGGPETQYF. CDR3 in DNA: TGTGCCAGCAGCGAGGGACTAGCGGGAGGGCCAGAGACCCAGTACTTC.

The V call is TRBV6-5, the J call TRBJ2-7; D unclear. This CDR3 comprises 16 residues. Trimming stripped 0 bases from V and 4 bases from J, with 16 bases between. Per germline, CDR1 MNHEY and CDR2 SVGAGI. In nucleotides, the CDR3 is TGTGCCAGCAGTTACTCCGTTATCGGAATCGGGTACGAGCAGTACTTC. Protein sequence: CASSYSVIGIGYEQYF.

The chain joins TRBV7-2 to TRBJ2-5; 10 bases are shared with TRBD1. The germline V gene encodes CDR1 SGHTA and CDR2 FQGNSA. Trimming removed 0 bases from V and 5 bases from J; junction bases left unmatched: 9. The CDR3 runs 17 residues. As DNA, the CDR3 is TGTGCCAGCAGCTTAGCCTTAGACAGGGGGCTACGGGAGACCCAGTACTTC. As protein: CASSLALDRGLRETQYF.

The rearrangement uses TRBV4-2 and TRBJ1-1, with a weak D call TRBD1 (5 bases). This CDR3 comprises 13 residues. Germline V gene lookup returns CDR1 LGHNA and CDR2 YNFKEQ. V lost 8 bases, J lost 3 bases, and 13 bases lay in between. In DNA, the CDR3 is TGTGCCAGCGACTGGGGGGGGGACACTGAAGCTTTCTTT. Translating gives CASDWGGDTEAFF.

This sequence joins TRBV6-5 and TRBJ1-2; D possibly corresponds to TRBD1 (5 bases). Germline-derived CDR1 and CDR2 are MNHEY and SVGAGI. This CDR3 has 14 residues. V was trimmed by 4 bases and J by 0 bases, leaving 9 bases between them. For the CDR3, the DNA is TGTGCCAGCAGTTTCGGAGGGGCTAACTATGGCTACACCTTC. Residues: CASSFGGANYGYTF.